A selection of T cell receptor beta chains follows, all from one sample in a study of human T cells and chemical hapten exposure. One entry per CDR3 protein results from TCRdb running MiXCR on the RACE reads. Among about 90,000 distinct CDR3 sequences listed, 9.5% to 13% were seen once. Sequencing used whole blood, obtained in connection with sensitization to the hapten diphenylcyclopropenone (DPC). Receptors were obtained from a woman in her twenties or thirties with alopecia areata. Some clones in this sample may be carry-over from other donors' samples. The CDR3 runs from the conserved cysteine through the conserved F or W. A D gene is named only where the DNA matches it firmly. A row's size may be missing; if present it is once, few, many or a size class.

CDR3 protein: CASSSYPGQGSGELFF
CDR3 DNA: TGTGCCAGCAGTTCGTATCCGGGACAGGGGAGCGGGGAGCTGTTTTTT
D gene: TRBD1
clone size: many
J gene: TRBJ2-2
V gene: TRBV6-2/TRBV6-3

CDR3 protein: CASSRHTGEGEKLFF
CDR3 DNA: TGCGCCAGCAGCCGCCATACAGGGGAGGGTGAAAAACTGTTTTTT
D gene: TRBD1
clone size: many
J gene: TRBJ1-4
V gene: TRBV4-1

CDR3 protein: CSARDRMGVANYGYTF
CDR3 DNA: TGCAGTGCTAGAGATCGAATGGGGGTAGCTAACTATGGCTACACCTTC
D gene: .
clone size: many
J gene: TRBJ1-2
V gene: TRBV20-1

CDR3 protein: CASSPQPRTQYF
CDR3 DNA: TGTGCCAGCAGTCCCCAGCCTCGGACCCAGTACTTC
D gene: .
clone size: many
J gene: TRBJ2-5
V gene: TRBV28

CDR3 protein: CASSQDSGATEAFF
CDR3 DNA: TGTGCCAGCAGTCAAGACAGCGGGGCCACTGAAGCTTTCTTT
D gene: .
clone size: .
J gene: TRBJ1-1
V gene: TRBV11-3

CDR3 protein: CASSIGARGTEAFF
CDR3 DNA: TGTGCCAGCTCAATAGGGGCAAGGGGCACTGAAGCTTTCTTT
D gene: .
clone size: many
J gene: TRBJ1-1
V gene: TRBV18

CDR3 protein: CASNPRWGRNTEAFF
CDR3 DNA: TGTGCCAGCAATCCACGGTGGGGCAGGAACACTGAAGCTTTCTTT
D gene: .
clone size: many
J gene: TRBJ1-1
V gene: TRBV7-2

CDR3 protein: CASSLVGREETQYF
CDR3 DNA: TGTGCCAGCAGCTTAGTCGGCAGGGAAGAGACCCAGTACTTC
D gene: .
clone size: many
J gene: TRBJ2-5
V gene: TRBV7-2

CDR3 protein: CSARDLVQYF
CDR3 DNA: TGCAGTGCTAGAGATCTAGTGCAGTACTTC
D gene: .
clone size: .
J gene: TRBJ2-7
V gene: TRBV20-1

CDR3 protein: CASRHIQGAPGNTIYF
CDR3 DNA: TGTGCCAGCAGGCATATACAGGGGGCGCCTGGAAACACCATATATTTT
D gene: TRBD1
clone size: many
J gene: TRBJ1-3
V gene: TRBV28

CDR3 protein: CASSLPGGGNTIYF
CDR3 DNA: TGTGCCAGCAGCTTACCGGGTGGTGGAAACACCATATATTTT
D gene: .
clone size: .
J gene: TRBJ1-3
V gene: TRBV7-9

CDR3 protein: CASRIGTVSNQPQHF
CDR3 DNA: TGTGCCAGCAGGATAGGGACGGTTAGCAATCAGCCCCAGCATTTT
D gene: .
clone size: few
J gene: TRBJ1-5
V gene: TRBV12-3/TRBV12-4

CDR3 protein: CASRNKGTEAFF
CDR3 DNA: TGTGCCAGCAGGAACAAGGGCACTGAAGCTTTCTTT
D gene: .
clone size: few
J gene: TRBJ1-1
V gene: TRBV5-4

CDR3 protein: CSAAYRGGSGTEAFF
CDR3 DNA: TGCAGCGCAGCCTACAGGGGGGGATCGGGCACTGAAGCTTTCTTT
D gene: TRBD1
clone size: .
J gene: TRBJ1-1
V gene: TRBV29-1

CDR3 protein: CASNNPGLYGYTF
CDR3 DNA: TGCGCCAGCAACAACCCGGGCCTTTATGGCTACACCTTC
D gene: .
clone size: many
J gene: TRBJ1-2
V gene: TRBV10-2

CDR3 protein: CASSLVREQYF
CDR3 DNA: TGTGCCAGCAGCTTAGTTCGGGAGCAGTACTTC
D gene: .
clone size: .
J gene: TRBJ2-7
V gene: TRBV7-2

CDR3 protein: CATSRDPGQGSNQPQHF
CDR3 DNA: TGTGCCACCAGCAGAGATCCGGGACAGGGGAGCAATCAGCCCCAGCATTTT
D gene: TRBD1
clone size: many
J gene: TRBJ1-5
V gene: TRBV15

CDR3 protein: CASSLGTYYGYTF
CDR3 DNA: TGTGCCAGCAGCTTAGGGACCTACTATGGCTACACCTTC
D gene: .
clone size: many
J gene: TRBJ1-2
V gene: TRBV7-9

CDR3 protein: CASSGTANTEAFF
CDR3 DNA: TGTGCCAGCTCAGGGACAGCGAACACTGAAGCTTTCTTT
D gene: TRBD1
clone size: many
J gene: TRBJ1-1
V gene: TRBV18

CDR3 protein: CASSPLPSGSVTDTQYF
CDR3 DNA: TGTGCCAGCTCACCACTTCCTAGCGGGAGTGTCACAGATACGCAGTATTTT
D gene: TRBD2
clone size: many
J gene: TRBJ2-3
V gene: TRBV18

CDR3 protein: CSVEPTGSYEQYF
CDR3 DNA: TGCAGCGTTGAGCCGACAGGTTCCTACGAGCAGTACTTC
D gene: .
clone size: few
J gene: TRBJ2-7
V gene: TRBV29-1

CDR3 protein: CSARNAGGLEGELFF
CDR3 DNA: TGCAGTGCTAGAAACGCGGGAGGGCTGGAAGGGGAGCTGTTTTTT
D gene: TRBD2
clone size: many
J gene: TRBJ2-2
V gene: TRBV20-1

CDR3 protein: CASGPGSYEQYF
CDR3 DNA: TGTGCCAGCGGCCCGGGATCCTACGAGCAGTACTTC
D gene: .
clone size: few
J gene: TRBJ2-7
V gene: TRBV12-3/TRBV12-4

CDR3 protein: CAWSVGTLHTGELFF
CDR3 DNA: TGTGCCTGGAGTGTAGGGACTCTACACACCGGGGAGCTGTTTTTT
D gene: .
clone size: few
J gene: TRBJ2-2
V gene: TRBV30

CDR3 protein: CATSSGRTPGQPQHF
CDR3 DNA: TGTGCCACCAGCAGTGGCCGGACGCCGGGCCAGCCCCAGCATTTT
D gene: .
clone size: few
J gene: TRBJ1-5
V gene: TRBV15

CDR3 protein: CASSYPNRGGTEAFF
CDR3 DNA: TGTGCCAGCAGTTACCCAAACAGGGGGGGCACTGAAGCTTTCTTT
D gene: TRBD1
clone size: many
J gene: TRBJ1-1
V gene: TRBV6-6

CDR3 protein: CASSPTPVGNYSPLHF
CDR3 DNA: TGTGCCAGCTCACCAACCCCGGTAGGGAACTATTCACCCCTCCACTTT
D gene: .
clone size: many
J gene: TRBJ1-6
V gene: TRBV18